Following are 24 T cell receptor beta chains from one sample sequenced in a study of vaccination and CD4 T cells after COVID-19. No antigen has been assigned to these receptors. The Oncomine TCR Beta short-read assay was what sequenced the DNA obtained from cultured CD4+ T cells. TCRdb re-derived calls from the PCR reads in MiXCR, one entry per CDR3 protein. The sample has tens of thousands of distinct CDR3 sequences; 70% are singletons. Treatment here: roughly ten-day PBMC culture with coronavirus spike peptide pools or control peptides (ViraFEST assay). The sample was CD4+ T cells from blood, cultured in vitro. The receptor source for this set is a human donor who had recovered from COVID-19.

This sequence joins TRBV7-2 and TRBJ1-2; 8 positions agree with TRBD1. This CDR3 spans 14 amino acids. Germline CDR1 is SGHTA and CDR2 is FQGNSA. V was pared by 5 bases and J by 2 bases, with 4 bases of the junction left unmatched. The CDR3, as DNA: TGTGCCAGCAGCCCGGACAGGGCGAACTATGGCTACACCTTC. Its translation is CASSPDRANYGYTF. Complete variable domain (other parts from reference TRBV7-2 and TRBJ1-2): GAGVSQSPSNKVTEKGKDVELRCDPISGHTALYWYRQSLGQGLEFLIYFQGNSAPDKSGLPSDRFSAERTGGSVSTLTIQRTQQEDSAVYLCASSPDRANYGYTFGSGTRLTVV.

This clonotype has a handful of counts. This chain uses TRBV6-5 with TRBJ1-2; D is possibly TRBD1 (5 bases). Trimming removed 4 bases from V and 2 bases from J, with 8 bases in between. The CDR3 is 13 amino acids. Germline CDR1 reads MNHEY; CDR2 reads SVGAGI. CDR3 sequence (DNA): TGTGCCAGCAGTTCGACAGAAAACTATGGCTACACCTTC. Residues: CASSSTENYGYTF.

This chain uses TRBV19 with TRBJ2-5; 8 bases match TRBD2. The CDR3 runs to 13 residues. Germline V gene data show CDR1 as LNHDA and CDR2 as SQIVND (reference sequence). Unmatched junction bases numbered 5, after V lost 6 bases and J lost 5 bases. CDR3 sequence reads: CASRRTGGETQYF. Written as DNA, the CDR3 is TGTGCCAGTAGGCGCACGGGGGGGGAGACCCAGTACTTC. The full variable domain, its missing parts supplied by reference TRBV19 and TRBJ2-5, is DGGITQSPKYLFRKEGQNVTLSCEQNLNHDAMYWYRQDPGQGLRLIYYSQIVNDFQKGDIAEGYSVSREKKESFPLTVTSAQKNPTAFYLCASRRTGGETQYFGPGTRLLVL.

The V call is TRBV27, the J call TRBJ1-5; no reliable D call. V lost 5 bases, J lost 4 bases, and 18 bases lay in between. The CDR3 consists of 16 residues. Germline V gene sequence: CDR1 MNHEY, CDR2 SMNVEV (reference sequence). The CDR3 spells CASSDSGRILNQPQHF. The DNA of the CDR3 is TGTGCCAGCAGTGATTCGGGCAGGATTTTAAATCAGCCCCAGCATTTT.

The CDR3: CSARTRERSNSNQPQHF. The CDR3 DNA is TGCAGTGCTAGAACCCGGGAGAGATCTAATAGCAATCAGCCCCAGCATTTT. The V call is TRBV20-1, the J call TRBJ1-5; D gene unclear. CDR1 and CDR2 from the germline V gene are DFQATT and SNEGSKA (reference sequence). V was clipped by 2 bases and J by 0 bases, with 17 bases between them. There are 17 residues in the CDR3.

This sequence joins TRBV7-2 and TRBJ2-3, with D perhaps matching TRBD2 (6 bases). This CDR3 contains 15 residues. V was cut by 1 base and J by 1 base, with 9 bases left in between. Germline CDR1 and CDR2: SGHTA and FQGNSA. CDR3 coding DNA: TGTGCCAGCAGCTTAGTGGGAGGTGGCACAGATACGCAGTATTTT. Translating it yields CASSLVGGGTDTQYF.

V gene TRBV7-9 combines with J gene TRBJ2-5; 10 bases are shared with TRBD2. J lost 4 bases, V lost 7 bases, and 9 bases had no gene match. CDR1 SEHNR and CDR2 FQNEAQ come from the germline V gene (reference sequence). The CDR3 is made up of 15 amino acids. The CDR3 sequence is CASKSKTSGPETQYF. The CDR3 coding sequence is TGTGCCAGCAAGTCTAAGACTAGCGGGCCAGAGACCCAGTACTTC.

This CDR3 is CASISSVREPQTNEKLFF. The CDR3, as DNA: TGTGCCAGCATCTCAAGTGTGAGAGAACCGCAAACTAATGAAAAACTGTTTTTT. The V call is TRBV6-1, the J call TRBJ1-4; no firm D call. The CDR3 is 18 amino acids. Germline CDR1 is MNHNS and CDR2 is SASEGT. V dropped 7 bases and J dropped 1 base, with 22 bases sitting between them.

J is TRBJ2-1 and V is TRBV7-2; 8 bases line up with TRBD2. The CDR3 totals 15 residues. Germline CDR1 SGHTA, CDR2 FQGNSA. V lost 1 base, J lost 4 bases, and 3 bases stayed unmatched. CDR3 DNA: TGTGCCAGCAGCTTAGGCGGGAGGTCGTACAATGAGCAGTTCTTC. The encoded protein is CASSLGGRSYNEQFF. The entire variable domain, with the rest obtained from reference TRBV7-2 and TRBJ2-1, is as follows: GAGVSQSPSNKVTEKGKDVELRCDPISGHTALYWYRQSLGQGLEFLIYFQGNSAPDKSGLPSDRFSAERTGGSVSTLTIQRTQQEDSAVYLCASSLGGRSYNEQFFGPGTRLTVL.

This clonotype showed up just once. The chain joins TRBV9 to TRBJ1-2; no clear D. This CDR3 has 14 residues. Germline-derived CDR1 and CDR2 are SGDLS and YYNGEE. Trimming removed 2 bases from V and 1 base from J, with 9 bases in between. The CDR3 nucleotides read TGTGCCAGCAGCGTTGAACCCGTTAACTATGGCTACACCTTC. This encodes CASSVEPVNYGYTF. The complete variable domain, with remaining parts taken from reference TRBV9 and TRBJ1-2, reads DSGVTQTPKHLITATGQRVTLRCSPRSGDLSVYWYQQSLDQGLQFLIQYYNGEERAKGNILERFSAQQFPDLHSELNLSSLELGDSALYFCASSVEPVNYGYTFGSGTRLTVV.

The chain is built from TRBV2 and TRBJ2-1, with TRBD2 matching 12 bases. Germline values: CDR1 SNHLY, CDR2 FYNNEI. The CDR3 totals 15 residues. The trim removed 5 bases at V and 6 bases at J, leaving 5 bases unmatched. In DNA, the CDR3 is TGTGCCAGCAGTCCCGGACTAGCGGGATTCAATGAGCAGTTCTTC. Its translation: CASSPGLAGFNEQFF. The full variable domain, in which reference TRBV2 and TRBJ2-1 provide the parts outside the CDR3, is EPEVTQTPSHQVTQMGQEVILRCVPISNHLYFYWYRQILGQKVEFLVSFYNNEISEKSEIFDDQFSVERPDGSNFTLKIRSTKLEDSAMYFCASSPGLAGFNEQFFGPGTRLTVL.

A remark on this clonotype: At one end the junction does not follow the germline gene, possibly because of a read error. This rearrangement joins TRBV5-1 to TRBJ1-2, with unresolved D. The germline CDR1 and CDR2 sequences are SGHRS and YFSETQ. This CDR3 comprises 14 residues. The CDR3 DNA reads as TGCGCCAGCAGCGTTGGGGTCAACAACTATGCCTACACCTTC. This encodes CASSVGVNNYAYTF. Drawing the rest from reference TRBV5-1 and TRBJ1-2, the complete variable domain is KAGVTQTPRYLIKTRGQQVTLSCSPISGHRSVSWYQQTPGQGLQFLFEYFSETQRNKGNFPGRFSGRQFSNSRSEMNVSTLELGDSALYLCASSVGVNNYAYTFGSGTRLTVV.

The CDR3 DNA sequence: TGTGCCAGCAGCGCGGGACAGGGAAACACCATATATTTT. The encoded protein is CASSAGQGNTIYF. The V gene is TRBV7-8, the J gene TRBJ1-3, with 7 bases matching TRBD1. V gave up 5 bases and J gave up 4 bases; unmatched junction bases: 2. The germline gives CDR1 SGHVS, CDR2 FQNEAQ. This CDR3 has 13 amino acids.

CDR3 residues: CASSQGGLRDTSYEQYF. The CDR3, as DNA: TGTGCCAGCAGCCAAGGTGGTTTGCGGGATACTTCCTACGAGCAGTACTTC. This chain links TRBV14 with TRBJ2-7, with D tentatively TRBD2 (6 bases). This CDR3 is built from 17 residues. Deletions cut 1 base from V and 1 base from J, with 17 bases between. CDR1 and CDR2 from the germline V gene are SGHDN and FVKESK.

The chain recombines TRBV2 with TRBJ1-5; 10 bases are shared with TRBD1. Unmatched junction bases numbered 1, after V lost 6 bases and J lost 2 bases. CDR1 and CDR2 from the germline V gene are SNHLY and FYNNEI. The CDR3 contains 14 residues. The CDR3 protein is CASSGTGGNQPQHF. For the CDR3, the DNA is TGTGCCAGCAGCGGGACAGGGGGCAATCAGCCCCAGCATTTT.

The count of this clonotype is one. The V gene is TRBV12-3 or TRBV12-4, the J gene TRBJ1-1; no firm D call. Trimming left V 2 bases short and J 0 bases short, with 13 bases between. There are 16 residues in the CDR3. DNA of the CDR3: TGTGCCAGCAGTTTATACGCGGGCCCCATGAACACTGAAGCTTTCTTT. Its protein product is CASSLYAGPMNTEAFF.

This chain joins TRBV20-1 and TRBJ2-3; the match to TRBD2 covers 8 bases. Per the germline V gene, CDR1 is DFQATT and CDR2 is SNEGSKA (reference sequence). The V gene end was trimmed by 3 bases and the J gene end by 2 bases; junction bases not matched to a gene: 7. The CDR3 has 15 residues. CDR3 region: CSARKAGENTDTQYF. DNA for the CDR3: TGCAGTGCTAGGAAAGCGGGAGAGAACACAGATACGCAGTATTTT.

The rearrangement joins TRBV12-3 or TRBV12-4 to TRBJ2-7, with a weak D call TRBD1 (5 bases). The CDR3 totals 13 residues. The V end lost 2 bases, the J end lost 5 bases, and 10 bases lay between the germline ends. CDR3: CASSLRGWNEQYF. The CDR3 coding sequence is TGTGCCAGCAGTTTAAGGGGTTGGAACGAGCAGTACTTC.

This rearrangement joins TRBV6-1 to TRBJ1-6; TRBD1 matches 7 bases. V dropped 8 bases and J dropped 7; count of bases not matched to a gene: 8. Germline loops: CDR1 MNHNS, CDR2 SASEGT. The CDR3 extends over 14 amino acids. DNA for the CDR3: TGTGCCAGCGGACCAGGGGGAAGGAATTCACCCCTCCACTTT. This codes for CASGPGGRNSPLHF.

CDR3 sequence: CASTSSTVQGAHEQYF. DNA of the CDR3: TGTGCCAGCACCTCATCCACTGTACAGGGGGCCCACGAGCAGTACTTC. The chain couples TRBV7-9 to TRBJ2-7, with 9 nucleotides matching TRBD1. The J segment lost 5 bases and the V segment lost 7 bases, leaving 15 bases of the junction unmatched. This CDR3 is built from 16 residues. Germline values: CDR1 SEHNR, CDR2 FQNEAQ (reference sequence).

The V gene is TRBV19, the J gene TRBJ1-1, with a weak D call TRBD1 (6 bases). This CDR3 is built from 13 residues. Germline CDR1 LNHDA, CDR2 SQIVND (reference sequence). Trimming took 8 bases from V and 5 from J, leaving 15 bases between them. CDR3 nucleotide sequence: TGTGCCAGTGGTTCAGGGGCAGGAACTGAAGCTTTCTTT. Its protein is CASGSGAGTEAFF.

The chain employs TRBV30 and TRBJ1-4, with TRBD1 matching over 7 bases. Germline CDR1 GTSNPN, CDR2 SVGIG (reference sequence). This CDR3 region has 13 residues. The J segment lost 12 bases and the V segment lost 2 bases, leaving 9 bases of the junction unmatched. Here the CDR3 DNA reads TGTGCCTGGAGTCGACAGGGATTCGGGCAACTGTTTTTT. It yields the protein CAWSRQGFGQLFF.

Only a few counts were recorded for this clonotype. J is TRBJ1-6 and V is TRBV15, with 8 nucleotides matching TRBD1. This CDR3 region has 15 residues. Germline CDR1 is LNHNV and CDR2 is YYDKDF (reference sequence). Losses at the gene ends were 3 bases for V and 7 bases for J; bases not matched to a gene: 5. The CDR3 DNA sequence: TGTGCCACCAGCAGGGACAGGGCGGCGAATTCACCCCTCCACTTT. As protein: CATSRDRAANSPLHF. Supplemented by reference TRBV15 and TRBJ1-6, the full variable domain reads DAMVIQNPRYQVTQFGKPVTLSCSQTLNHNVMYWYQQKSSQAPKLLFHYYDKDFNNEADTPDNFQSRRPNTSFCFLDIRSPGLGDTAMYLCATSRDRAANSPLHFGNGTRLTVT.

V is TRBV19 and J is TRBJ1-1; no clear D. CDR3 size: 13 residues. The V gene's germline CDR1 is LNHDA and CDR2 SQIVND (reference sequence). V lost 11 bases and J lost 0, with 13 bases in between. Here the CDR3 reads CACQTGMNTEAFF. The CDR3, as DNA: TGTGCCTGCCAGACGGGAATGAACACTGAAGCTTTCTTT.